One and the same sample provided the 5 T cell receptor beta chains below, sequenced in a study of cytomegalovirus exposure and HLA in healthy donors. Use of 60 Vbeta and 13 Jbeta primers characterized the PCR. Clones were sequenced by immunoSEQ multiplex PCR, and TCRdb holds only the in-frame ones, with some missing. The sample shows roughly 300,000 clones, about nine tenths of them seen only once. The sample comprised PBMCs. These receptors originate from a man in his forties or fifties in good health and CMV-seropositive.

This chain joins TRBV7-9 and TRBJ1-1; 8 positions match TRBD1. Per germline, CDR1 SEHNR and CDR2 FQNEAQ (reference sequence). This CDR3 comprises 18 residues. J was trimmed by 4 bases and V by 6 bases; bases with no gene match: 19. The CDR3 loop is CASSGAAGAGGTGTEAFF. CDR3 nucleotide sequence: TGTGCCAGCAGTGGAGCCGCCGGGGCAGGGGGCACGGGCACTGAAGCTTTCTTT.

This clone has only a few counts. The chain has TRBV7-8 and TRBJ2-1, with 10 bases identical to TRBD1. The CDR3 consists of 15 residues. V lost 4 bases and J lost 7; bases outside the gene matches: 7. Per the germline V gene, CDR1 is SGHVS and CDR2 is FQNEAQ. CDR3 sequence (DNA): TGTGCCAGCAGCTCAATCGACAGGGGGCAGAATGAGCAGTTCTTC. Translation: CASSSIDRGQNEQFF.

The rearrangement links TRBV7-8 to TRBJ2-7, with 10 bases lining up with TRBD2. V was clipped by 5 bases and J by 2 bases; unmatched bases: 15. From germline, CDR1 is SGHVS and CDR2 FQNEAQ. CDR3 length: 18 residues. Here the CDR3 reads CASSPLPYGLAVTYEQYF. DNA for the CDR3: TGTGCCAGCAGCCCCTTACCGTATGGACTAGCGGTAACCTACGAGCAGTACTTC.

The CDR3 DNA sequence: TGTGCCACAGTTCTAGCCAAAAACATTCAGTACTTC. Protein sequence: CATVLAKNIQYF. This rearrangement joins TRBV2 to TRBJ2-4; D gene unclear. CDR1 and CDR2 (germline): SNHLY, FYNNEI. The CDR3 totals 12 residues. V was shortened by 10 bases and J by 0 bases, with 7 bases between the two germline ends.

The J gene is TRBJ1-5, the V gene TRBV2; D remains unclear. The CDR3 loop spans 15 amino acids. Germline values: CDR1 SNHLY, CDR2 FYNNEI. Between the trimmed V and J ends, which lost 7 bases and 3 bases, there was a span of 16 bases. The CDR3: CASNFGGGVNQPQHF. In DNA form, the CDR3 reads TGTGCCAGCAACTTCGGTGGAGGAGTCAATCAGCCCCAGCATTTT.